The 7 T cell receptor beta chains below come from one sample, sequenced in a study of T cell responses to AZD1222 COVID-19 vaccine. Libraries were prepared by immunoSEQ multiplex PCR; TCRdb keeps only in-frame clonotypes and omits some of them. The table has 160,000 or so clones, about 89% seen once. Sequenced here: peripheral blood, sampled on day 0 of AZD1222 vaccination. The source of these receptors is an adult in good health.

The genes are TRBV3-1 (or the pseudogene TRBV3-2) and TRBJ2-7, with D perhaps TRBD1 (6 bases). The germline V and J ends were trimmed by 6 bases and 0 bases, with 12 bases remaining between them. The germline V gene encodes CDR1 LGHDT and CDR2 YNNKEL (reference sequence). CDR3 length: 14 residues. This chain's CDR3 is CASSTTGSSYEQYF. Written as DNA, the CDR3 is TGTGCCAGCAGTACCACAGGGAGCTCCTACGAGCAGTACTTC.

The chain combines TRBV28 with TRBJ1-4; the D is unclear. V was trimmed by 4 bases and J by 2 bases, leaving 2 bases between them. Germline CDR1 is MDHEN and CDR2 is SYDVKM. This CDR3 spans 12 amino acids. The chain's CDR3 is CASSSTNEKLFF. The CDR3 DNA sequence: TGTGCCAGCAGTTCGACTAATGAAAAACTGTTTTTT.

This chain connects TRBV6-2 or TRBV6-3 to TRBJ1-1; D gene ambiguous. V was pared by 3 bases and J by 7 bases, with 6 bases between. The CDR3 covers 11 residues. Germline assignment: CDR1 MNHEY and CDR2 SVGEGT. The CDR3 sequence: CASSYRDEAFF. CDR3 DNA sequence: TGTGCCAGCAGTTATAGGGATGAAGCTTTCTTT.

This clone has just one count. This chain connects TRBV19 to TRBJ2-1; 10 positions agree with TRBD2. V shed 5 bases, J shed 0 bases, and the junction held 1 base outside the gene matches. Germline V gene sequence: CDR1 LNHDA, CDR2 SQIVND (reference sequence). This CDR3 has 15 residues. The CDR3 nucleotides are TGTGCCAGTAGTCCTAGCGGGAGCTCCTACAATGAGCAGTTCTTC. The encoded protein is CASSPSGSSYNEQFF.

V and J are TRBV21-1 and TRBJ2-7; TRBD1, as called in the table, went unchecked against the DNA. TRBV21-1 has pseudogene status. The CDR3 contains 14 residues. CDR3 residues: CASSKGQGLREQYV. The CDR3 bases are TGTGCCAGCAGCAAGGGTCAGGGGCTCCGGGAGCAGTACGTC.

This clone is a singleton in its sample. The chain's CDR3 is CATSRGAGNTIYF. The CDR3 DNA reads TGTGCCACCAGCAGAGGGGCTGGAAACACCATATATTTT. The J gene is TRBJ1-3, the V gene TRBV15, with D unclear. V lost 1 base and J 2 bases, leaving 3 bases between the germline ends. The CDR3 extends over 13 amino acids. Per germline, CDR1 LNHNV and CDR2 YYDKDF (reference sequence).

The CDR3 is CASRAGTSGTDTQYF. The CDR3 bases are TGTGCCAGCAGAGCCGGGACTAGCGGCACAGATACGCAGTATTTT. The V and J genes are TRBV6-5 and TRBJ2-3; 10 bases are shared with TRBD2. V was clipped by 6 bases and J by 1 base; unmatched bases: 4. This CDR3 region has 15 residues. From germline, CDR1 is MNHEY and CDR2 SVGAGI.